The 26 T cell receptor beta chains reported below all come from one sample, sequenced in a study of T cell responses to AZD1222 COVID-19 vaccine. This table comes from immunoSEQ multiplex PCR, and its TCRdb copy is limited to in-frame clones, with some not included. There are about 140,000 clones in the sample; about 93% occur only once, and approximately 3.8% lies in the top ten. The sequencing used peripheral blood, collected 28 days after the second AZD1222 dose. The source is an adult who received the AZD1222 COVID-19 vaccine.

This sequence joins TRBV7-9 and TRBJ1-1; 7 bases line up with TRBD1. With V trimmed by 5 bases and J by 5 bases, 11 bases remained unmatched. Germline V gene data show CDR1 as SEHNR and CDR2 as FQNEAQ (reference sequence). The CDR3 is 15 amino acids. The CDR3: CASSHIDREETEAFF. The CDR3 nucleotides are TGTGCCAGCAGCCACATTGACAGGGAGGAAACTGAAGCTTTCTTT.

The CDR3 DNA reads as TGTGCCAGCAGTTCCCGGGCGCGCGGAAACACCATATATTTT. Its translation: CASSSRARGNTIYF. This rearrangement joins TRBV27 to TRBJ1-3; D not resolved. The CDR3 sequence is 14 residues long. CDR1 and CDR2 (germline): MNHEY, SMNVEV (reference sequence). V dropped 4 bases and J dropped 4 bases, with 11 bases sitting between them.

The chain combines TRBV2 with TRBJ2-5; D is perhaps TRBD2 (7 bases). CDR1 is SNHLY, CDR2 FYNNEI, per germline. V was shortened by 3 bases and J by 2 bases, with 16 bases between the two germline ends. CDR3 length: 16 amino acids. The CDR3 sequence: CASSDSLGRGQETQYF. The CDR3 region has the DNA TGTGCCAGCAGTGATTCCCTGGGGAGGGGGCAAGAGACCCAGTACTTC. Based on the CDR3 plus reference TRBV2 and TRBJ2-5, the full variable domain is EPEVTQTPSHQVTQMGQEVILRCVPISNHLYFYWYRQILGQKVEFLVSFYNNEISEKSEIFDDQFSVERPDGSNFTLKIRSTKLEDSAMYFCASSDSLGRGQETQYFGPGTRLLVL.

The sample holds one count of this clone. This chain uses TRBV3-1 (or the pseudogene TRBV3-2) with TRBJ2-1, with 9 bases identical to TRBD1. The V segment lost 3 bases and the J segment 12 bases; nucleotides outside the gene matches: 15. The CDR3 contains 16 residues. Germline V CDR1 and CDR2: LGHDT, YNNKEL (reference sequence). For the CDR3, the DNA is TGTGCCAGCAGCCACCCGGGACAGGGCTTAGTTTTTGGGCAGTTCTTC. This gives the protein CASSHPGQGLVFGQFF.

The J gene is TRBJ1-2, the V gene TRBV27; possibly TRBD1 for D (6 bases). V gave up 7 bases and J gave up 7 bases, with 10 bases separating them. The CDR3 totals 11 residues. Germline CDR1 is MNHEY and CDR2 is SMNVEV (reference sequence). CDR3 sequence (DNA): TGTGCCAGCACAGGGGTGGGTGGCTACACCTTC. This codes for CASTGVGGYTF.

J is TRBJ2-2 and V is TRBV3-1 (or the pseudogene TRBV3-2); D gene uncertain. Germline CDR1 is LGHDT and CDR2 is YNNKEL (reference sequence). The CDR3 contains 13 residues. V lost 7 bases, J lost 4 bases, and 10 bases lay in between. Written as DNA, the CDR3 is TGTGCCAGCACGAGCGCGAGCACCGGGGAGCTGTTTTTT. It codes for CASTSASTGELFF.

The chain carries TRBV11-2 and TRBJ2-7; D is perhaps TRBD2 (7 bases). From germline, CDR1 is SGHAT and CDR2 FQNNGV. This CDR3 is 15 amino acids long. The V end was cut by 2 bases, the J end by 2 bases, with 13 bases between. For the CDR3, the DNA is TGTGCCAGCAGCTTAAGGGGAGGGACAACCTACGAGCAGTACTTC. Translating it yields CASSLRGGTTYEQYF.

The genes are TRBV11-3 and TRBJ2-7; D ambiguous. This CDR3 is 13 amino acids long. V lost 1 base, J lost 5 bases, and 9 bases lay in between. From germline, CDR1 is SGHNT and CDR2 YENEEA. The CDR3: CASSLGSLHEQYF. The CDR3 nucleotides are TGTGCCAGCAGCTTAGGGAGTCTGCACGAGCAGTACTTC. Drawing the rest from reference TRBV11-3 and TRBJ2-7, the complete variable domain is EAGVVQSPRYKIIEKKQPVAFWCNPISGHNTLYWYLQNLGQGPELLIRYENEEAVDDSQLPKDRFSAERLKGVDSTLKIQPAELGDSAVYLCASSLGSLHEQYFGPGTRLTVT.

The rearrangement joins TRBV6-5 to TRBJ1-5, with TRBD1 as a possible D gene (5 bases). Germline V gene sequence: CDR1 MNHEY, CDR2 SVGAGI. The CDR3 runs 12 residues. The V gene lost 6 bases and the J gene lost 5 bases, with 8 bases spanning the gap. CDR3 in amino acids: CASRRGDQPQHF. The CDR3 bases are TGTGCCAGCAGACGGGGGGATCAGCCCCAGCATTTT.

This chain uses TRBV7-9 with TRBJ1-3; no clear D gene. This CDR3 has 15 residues. Trimming pared 5 bases from V and 2 bases from J, leaving 13 bases between. Germline V gene data show CDR1 as SEHNR and CDR2 as FQNEAQ (reference sequence). The CDR3 spells CASSSKGGTGNTIYF. The DNA of the CDR3 is TGTGCCAGCAGCAGCAAAGGAGGGACTGGAAACACCATATATTTT.

The J gene is TRBJ1-1, the V gene TRBV27; maybe TRBD1 (5 bases). CDR3 length: 15 amino acids. Trimming took off 1 base at V and 2 bases at J, with 11 bases between the two ends. Germline V lookup: CDR1 MNHEY, CDR2 SMNVEV (reference sequence). The CDR3 DNA reads TGTGCCAGCAGTTTATATAAGGGACGAAACACTGAAGCTTTCTTT. It encodes CASSLYKGRNTEAFF.

This sequence joins TRBV29-1 and TRBJ1-1, with D uncertain. V was trimmed by 4 bases and J by 4 bases, leaving 10 bases between them. This CDR3 comprises 12 residues. In germline, CDR1 is SQVTM, CDR2 ANQGSEA. CDR3 sequence: CSVGPMGTEAFF. In DNA, the CDR3 is TGCAGCGTTGGTCCTATGGGCACTGAAGCTTTCTTT.

In this sample, this clone turned up once. V gene TRBV3-1 (or the pseudogene TRBV3-2) combines with J gene TRBJ1-2; TRBD1 matches at 7 bases. V gave up 0 bases and J gave up 4 bases; unmatched junction bases: 5. Germline V gene sequence: CDR1 LGHDT, CDR2 YNNKEL (reference sequence). CDR3 length equals 15 residues. CDR3 region: CASSQDIQGFYGYTF. The DNA for the CDR3 is TGTGCCAGCAGCCAAGACATACAGGGGTTCTATGGCTACACCTTC.

Written as DNA, the CDR3 is TGTGCCAGCTCAGCGGGACAGGGGAACGGGGAGCTGTTTTTT. Its translation: CASSAGQGNGELFF. V and J are TRBV18 and TRBJ2-2; 10 nucleotides match TRBD1. V lost 5 bases to trimming and J lost 7 bases; unmatched junction nucleotides: 4. Germline V CDR1 and CDR2: KGHSH, LQKENI. This CDR3 has 14 residues.

In this sample, this clone turned up once. J is TRBJ1-2 and V is TRBV9; the D gene is possibly TRBD1 (6 bases). Germline V lookup: CDR1 SGDLS, CDR2 YYNGEE. The CDR3 spans 15 residues. Deletions cut 4 bases from V and 4 bases from J, with 17 bases between. CDR3: CASSPKGEVAYGYTF. CDR3 DNA sequence: TGTGCCAGCAGCCCGAAGGGGGAGGTGGCCTATGGCTACACCTTC.

The table lists this clone with a count of one. The rearrangement links TRBV19 to TRBJ2-1; D gene unclear. The CDR3 covers 11 residues. Germline V CDR1 and CDR2: LNHDA, SQIVND (reference sequence). Trimming removed 6 bases at V and 10 bases at J, with 10 bases between. The CDR3 coding sequence is TGTGCCAGTAGAAGGTTCAGCGAGCAGTTCTTC. Translated, it gives CASRRFSEQFF.

This chain uses TRBV7-9 with TRBJ2-2; D unclear. The CDR3 is made up of 14 amino acids. The ends were cut back, 3 bases at V and 4 bases at J, with 9 bases in the middle. Germline-derived CDR1 and CDR2 are SEHNR and FQNEAQ (reference sequence). The CDR3 sequence: CASSLSPSTGELFF. The DNA of the CDR3 is TGTGCCAGCAGCTTGAGCCCGTCCACCGGGGAGCTGTTTTTT.

The chain couples TRBV4-1 to TRBJ2-7, with a possible D match to TRBD2 (7 bases). The CDR3 loop spans 15 amino acids. V lost 1 base and J 7 bases, leaving 17 bases between the germline ends. Germline CDR1 is MGHRA and CDR2 is YSYEKL. The CDR3, as DNA: TGCGCCAGCAGCCAAGCTGTGGGGGGGGCAGGTGAGCAGTACTTC. It encodes CASSQAVGGAGEQYF.

A single count supports this clone. CDR3 amino acids: CASSLGGLAYNEQFF. The CDR3, as DNA: TGTGCCAGCAGCTTGGGGGGACTAGCCTACAATGAGCAGTTCTTC. The chain combines TRBV5-4 with TRBJ2-1; 8 bases align to TRBD2. Trimming removed 0 bases from V and 2 bases from J; junction bases left unmatched: 1. This CDR3 region has 15 residues. Germline-derived CDR1 and CDR2 are SGHNT and YYREEE (reference sequence).

This chain links TRBV9 with TRBJ1-4, with D tentatively TRBD1 (5 bases). The ends were cut back, 0 bases at V and 4 bases at J, with 16 bases in the middle. The CDR3 spans 17 residues. The V gene's germline CDR1 is SGDLS and CDR2 YYNGEE. The CDR3 reads CASSVGSAGSLNEKLFF. The CDR3 DNA is TGTGCCAGCAGCGTAGGCAGTGCAGGGTCCCTTAATGAAAAACTGTTTTTT.

The gene calls are TRBV9 and TRBJ2-7, with 7 positions matching TRBD1. The germline CDR1 and CDR2 sequences are SGDLS and YYNGEE. J was trimmed by 2 bases and V by 4 bases; bases with no gene match: 6. This CDR3 has 14 residues. For the CDR3, the DNA is TGTGCCAGCAGCAGACAGGGTACCCCCTACGAGCAGTACTTC. Its protein is CASSRQGTPYEQYF.

This rearrangement joins TRBV25-1 to TRBJ1-2, with D perhaps matching TRBD1 (5 bases). Trimming shortened V by 3 bases and J by 4 bases, and 15 bases separated the two germline ends. CDR1 and CDR2 from the germline V gene are MGHDK and SYGVNS. The CDR3 is 15 residues long. The CDR3 loop reads CASSDPLGPVYGYTF. The CDR3 DNA reads TGTGCCAGCAGTGACCCGCTGGGGCCCGTCTATGGCTACACCTTC.

This sequence joins TRBV2 and TRBJ2-7; D not certain. There are 12 residues in the CDR3. Germline V lookup: CDR1 SNHLY, CDR2 FYNNEI. V gave up 6 bases and J gave up 1 base, with 7 bases separating them. In DNA form, the CDR3 reads TGTGCCAGCAGGCGGCAATCCTACGAGCAGTACTTC. The encoded protein is CASRRQSYEQYF. Variable domain in full (rest from reference TRBV2 and TRBJ2-7): EPEVTQTPSHQVTQMGQEVILRCVPISNHLYFYWYRQILGQKVEFLVSFYNNEISEKSEIFDDQFSVERPDGSNFTLKIRSTKLEDSAMYFCASRRQSYEQYFGPGTRLTVT.

The gene calls are TRBV7-3 and TRBJ2-1; D uncertain. Trimming pared 5 bases from V and 8 bases from J, leaving 16 bases between. In germline, CDR1 is SGHTA, CDR2 FQGTGA. This CDR3 is 14 amino acids long. DNA for the CDR3: TGTGCCAGCAGCAGGTCAGAGTCGGGCGATGAGCAGTTCTTC. Protein: CASSRSESGDEQFF.

The chain is built from TRBV7-2 and TRBJ2-2; D uncertain. The length of the CDR3 is 14 residues. The germline CDR1 and CDR2 sequences are SGHTA and FQGNSA. Between the trimmed V and J ends, which lost 3 bases and 5 bases, there was a span of 10 bases. CDR3 bases: TGTGCCAGCAGCTTTAGGCGCGGAACCGGGGAGCTGTTTTTT. Its translation: CASSFRRGTGELFF.

This clone was recorded a few times. This chain uses TRBV6-2 or TRBV6-3 with TRBJ2-7; no firm D call. CDR3 length: 11 residues. Trimming took 5 bases from V and 7 from J, leaving 9 bases between them. Germline V lookup: CDR1 MNHEY, CDR2 SVGEGT. CDR3 loop: CASSDVTEQYF. The CDR3 nucleotides are TGTGCCAGCAGTGACGTGACTGAGCAGTACTTC.